This T cell receptor beta chain was captured by sequencing in a study of blood T cell repertoires in COVID-19. On the study more broadly: From T cells, B-cell-depleted T cells, or PBMCs came the material, which was cDNA or gDNA.

Germline V gene sequence: CDR1 MDHEN, CDR2 SYDVKM. V shed 2 bases and J shed 4 bases, with 15 bases lying between them. This CDR3 is built from 15 residues. Per the study methods: Amplification of reference gene primers was used by the study to estimate nucleated cell counts. The table came from immunoSEQ multiplex PCR; TCRdb's copy has only in-frame clones and leaves some out. The V and J calls and clone size come from that table; D and trimming were worked out from the DNA. The table shows roughly 120,000 clones, with about 80% occurring only once. Sequenced input: peripheral blood. The V call is TRBV28, the J call TRBJ2-7, with D tentatively TRBD1 (7 bases). This sequence originates from a woman of 80 years or more with acute or convalescent COVID-19. The CDR3 loop is CASSLGGTATYEQYF. The CDR3 DNA reads as TGTGCCAGCAGTTTAGGGGGGACAGCCACATACGAGCAGTACTTC.